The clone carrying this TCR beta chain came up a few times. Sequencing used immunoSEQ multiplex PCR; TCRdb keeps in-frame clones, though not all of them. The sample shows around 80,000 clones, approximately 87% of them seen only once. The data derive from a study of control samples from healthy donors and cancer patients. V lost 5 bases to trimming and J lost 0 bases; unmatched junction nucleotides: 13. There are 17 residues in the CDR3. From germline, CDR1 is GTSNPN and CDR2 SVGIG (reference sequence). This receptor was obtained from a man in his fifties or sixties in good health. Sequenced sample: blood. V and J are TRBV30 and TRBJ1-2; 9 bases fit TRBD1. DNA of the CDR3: TGTGCCTGGTACCGGGACAGGGCGCCGACAGCTAACTATGGCTACACCTTC. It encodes CAWYRDRAPTANYGYTF.